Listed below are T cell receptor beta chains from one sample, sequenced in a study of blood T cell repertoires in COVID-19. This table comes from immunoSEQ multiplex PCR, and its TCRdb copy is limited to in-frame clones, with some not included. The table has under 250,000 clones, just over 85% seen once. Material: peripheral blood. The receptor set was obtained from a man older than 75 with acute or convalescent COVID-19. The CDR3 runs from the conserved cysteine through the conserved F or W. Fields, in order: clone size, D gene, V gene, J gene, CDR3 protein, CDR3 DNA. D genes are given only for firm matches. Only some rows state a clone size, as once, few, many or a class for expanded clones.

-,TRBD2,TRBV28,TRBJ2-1,CASSSKLAGGFGEQFF,TGTGCCAGCAGTTCAAAACTAGCGGGAGGTTTCGGCGAGCAGTTCTTC
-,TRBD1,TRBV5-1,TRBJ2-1,CASRTLGQGSINEQFF,TGCGCCAGCAGGACCCTAGGACAGGGGTCCATCAATGAGCAGTTCTTC
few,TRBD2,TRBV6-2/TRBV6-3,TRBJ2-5,CASSLGSGGAHETQYF,TGTGCCAGCAGTTTAGGAAGCGGGGGGGCTCATGAGACCCAGTACTTC
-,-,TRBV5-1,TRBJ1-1,CASSLAGGTNTEAFF,TGCGCCAGCAGCTTGGCCGGGGGTACGAACACTGAAGCTTTCTTT
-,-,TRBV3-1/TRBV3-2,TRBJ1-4,CASSQRTANEKLFF,TGTGCCAGCAGCCAGAGGACAGCTAATGAAAAACTGTTTTTT
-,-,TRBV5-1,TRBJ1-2,CASSLVQGSDYGYTF,TGCGCCAGCAGCTTGGTGCAGGGTTCCGACTATGGCTACACCTTC
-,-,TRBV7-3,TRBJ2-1,CASSLFSSVANEQFF,TGTGCCAGCAGCTTATTTTCCTCGGTCGCCAATGAGCAGTTCTTC
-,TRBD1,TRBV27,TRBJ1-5,CASSKDRVNQPQHF,TGTGCCAGCAGTAAGGACAGGGTGAATCAGCCCCAGCATTTT
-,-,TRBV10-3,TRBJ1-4,CAISERAEGKLFF,TGTGCCATCAGTGAGCGGGCAGAGGGTAAACTGTTTTTT
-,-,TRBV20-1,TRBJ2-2,CSASRTAGTVNTGELFF,TGCAGTGCTAGTCGAACTGCCGGGACTGTGAACACCGGGGAGCTGTTTTTT
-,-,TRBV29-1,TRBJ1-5,CSVTDTLNQPQHF,TGCAGCGTAACCGACACCCTAAATCAGCCCCAGCATTTT
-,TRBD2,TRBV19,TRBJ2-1,CASSIRREGMDEQFF,TGTGCCAGTAGTATACGACGGGAGGGCATGGATGAGCAGTTCTTC